This T cell receptor (beta chain) was documented in a study of response to subunit inactivated influenza vaccine. This clonotype was counted a few times. One entry per CDR3 protein, called by TCRdb with MiXCR from the RT-PCR reads. Seen here are about 540,000 distinct CDR3 sequences, around 21% observed once, and the top ten hold 2.5% to 3.5%. This CDR3 contains 15 residues. Germline V gene lookup returns CDR1 SGDLS and CDR2 YYNGEE. V was shortened by 3 bases and J by 1 base, with 11 bases between the two germline ends. The sample also formed part of further work on T cells expressing NK-cell markers. That report notes: The authors made TCR beta cDNA libraries by 5'RACE template switching. This switching added a universal primer site and UMIs. It was sorted CD3+CD56-NKG2C+, CD3+CD56+NKG2C- and CD3+CD56+NKG2C+ T cells that provided the TCR beta repertoires. Whether the expanded NKG2C+ T cell clones recognized HCMV remained unclear.

V is TRBV9 and J is TRBJ2-1; D tentatively fits TRBD1 or TRBD2 (6 bases each). This sequence originates from a man in his fifties who received an inactivated influenza vaccine. Sequences were derived from CD4+ T cells sorted from PBMCs, sampled 11 to 12 days after vaccination. CDR3 residues: CASSEKGGSYNEQFF. In nucleotides, the CDR3 is TGTGCCAGCAGCGAGAAGGGGGGTTCCTACAATGAGCAGTTCTTC.